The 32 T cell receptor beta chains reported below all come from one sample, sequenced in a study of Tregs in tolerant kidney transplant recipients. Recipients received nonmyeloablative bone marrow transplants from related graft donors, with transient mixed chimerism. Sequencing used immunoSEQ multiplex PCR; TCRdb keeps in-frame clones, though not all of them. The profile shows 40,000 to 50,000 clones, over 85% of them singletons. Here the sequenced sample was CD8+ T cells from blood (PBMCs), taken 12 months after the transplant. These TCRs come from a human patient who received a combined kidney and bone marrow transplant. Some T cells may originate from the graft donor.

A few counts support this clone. The CDR3 protein is CASSPPDWRGKLFF. In DNA, the CDR3 is TGTGCCAGCAGCCCCCCGGACTGGCGTGGAAAACTGTTTTTT. The chain couples TRBV7-9 to TRBJ1-4; no clear D gene. Germline assignment: CDR1 SEHNR and CDR2 FQNEAQ (reference sequence). Trimming shortened V by 5 bases and J by 10 bases, and 17 bases separated the two germline ends. CDR3 size: 14 residues. Together with reference TRBV7-9 and TRBJ1-4, the CDR3 gives the full variable domain: DTGVSQNPRHKITKRGQNVTFRCDPISEHNRLYWYRQTLGQGPEFLTYFQNEAQLEKSRLLSDRFSAERPKGSFSTLEIQRTEQGDSAMYLCASSPPDWRGKLFFGSGTQLSVL.

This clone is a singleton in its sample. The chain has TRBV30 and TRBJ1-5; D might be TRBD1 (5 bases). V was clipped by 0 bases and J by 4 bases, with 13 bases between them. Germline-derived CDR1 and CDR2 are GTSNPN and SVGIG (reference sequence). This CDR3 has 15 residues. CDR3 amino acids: CAWSVLGGINQPQHF. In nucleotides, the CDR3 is TGTGCCTGGAGTGTTCTGGGGGGGATTAATCAGCCCCAGCATTTT.

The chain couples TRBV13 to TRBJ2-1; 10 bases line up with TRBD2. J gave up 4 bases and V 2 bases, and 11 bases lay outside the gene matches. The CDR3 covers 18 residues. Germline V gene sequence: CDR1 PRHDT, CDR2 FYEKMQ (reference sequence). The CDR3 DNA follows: TGTGCCAGCAGCTTAAGGCTAGCGGGAGAGGGACGGTACAATGAGCAGTTCTTC. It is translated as CASSLRLAGEGRYNEQFF.

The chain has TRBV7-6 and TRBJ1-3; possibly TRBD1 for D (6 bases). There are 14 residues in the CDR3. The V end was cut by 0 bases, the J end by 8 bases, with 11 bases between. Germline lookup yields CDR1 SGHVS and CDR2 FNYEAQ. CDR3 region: CASSLALGADTIYF. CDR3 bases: TGTGCCAGCAGCTTAGCGTTGGGGGCTGACACCATATATTTT. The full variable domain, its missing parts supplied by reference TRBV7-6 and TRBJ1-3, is GAGVSQSPRYKVTKRGQDVALRCDPISGHVSLYWYRQALGQGPEFLTYFNYEAQQDKSGLPNDRFSAERPEGSISTLTIQRTEQRDSAMYRCASSLALGADTIYFGEGSWLTVV.

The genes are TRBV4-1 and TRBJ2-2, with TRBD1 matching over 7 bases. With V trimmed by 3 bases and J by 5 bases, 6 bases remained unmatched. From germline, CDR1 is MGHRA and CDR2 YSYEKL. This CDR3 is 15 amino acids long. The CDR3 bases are TGCGCCAGCAGCCACCGACAGGGAAGTACCGGGGAGCTGTTTTTT. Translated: CASSHRQGSTGELFF.

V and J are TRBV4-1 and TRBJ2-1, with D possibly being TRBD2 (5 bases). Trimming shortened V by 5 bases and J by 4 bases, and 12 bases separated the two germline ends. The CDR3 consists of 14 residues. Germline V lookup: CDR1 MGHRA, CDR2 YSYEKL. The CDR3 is CASSEASRYNEQFF. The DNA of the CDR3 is TGCGCCAGCAGCGAGGCTAGCCGATACAATGAGCAGTTCTTC.

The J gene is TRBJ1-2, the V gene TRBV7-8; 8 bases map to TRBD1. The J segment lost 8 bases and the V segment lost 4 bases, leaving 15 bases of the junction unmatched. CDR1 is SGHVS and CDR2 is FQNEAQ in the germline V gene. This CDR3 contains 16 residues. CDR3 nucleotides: TGTGCCAGCAGCTCCGTTCTTAACCCAGGGGGCGACGGCTACACCTTC. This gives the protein CASSSVLNPGGDGYTF.

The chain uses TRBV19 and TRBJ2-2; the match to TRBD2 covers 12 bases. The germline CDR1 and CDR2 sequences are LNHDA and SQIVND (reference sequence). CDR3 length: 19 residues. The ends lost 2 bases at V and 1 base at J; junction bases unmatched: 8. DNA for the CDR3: TGTGCCAGTAGTATAAGGGTTCCACTAGCGGGAGGGAACACCGGGGAGCTGTTTTTT. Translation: CASSIRVPLAGGNTGELFF. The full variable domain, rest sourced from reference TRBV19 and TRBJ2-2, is DGGITQSPKYLFRKEGQNVTLSCEQNLNHDAMYWYRQDPGQGLRLIYYSQIVNDFQKGDIAEGYSVSREKKESFPLTVTSAQKNPTAFYLCASSIRVPLAGGNTGELFFGEGSRLTVL.

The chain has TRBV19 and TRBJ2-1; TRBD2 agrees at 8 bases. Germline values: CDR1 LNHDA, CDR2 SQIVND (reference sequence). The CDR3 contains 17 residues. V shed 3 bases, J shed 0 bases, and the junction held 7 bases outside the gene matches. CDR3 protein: CASSIFGGRHSYNEQFF. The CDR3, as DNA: TGTGCCAGTAGTATCTTCGGCGGGAGGCACTCCTACAATGAGCAGTTCTTC.

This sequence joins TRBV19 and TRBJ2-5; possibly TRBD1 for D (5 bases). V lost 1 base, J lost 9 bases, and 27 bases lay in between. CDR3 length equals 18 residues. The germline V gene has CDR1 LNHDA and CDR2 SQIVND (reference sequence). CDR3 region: CASSIAFADRWIEGAQYF. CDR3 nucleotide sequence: TGTGCCAGTAGTATAGCTTTCGCAGATCGATGGATCGAAGGGGCCCAGTACTTC.

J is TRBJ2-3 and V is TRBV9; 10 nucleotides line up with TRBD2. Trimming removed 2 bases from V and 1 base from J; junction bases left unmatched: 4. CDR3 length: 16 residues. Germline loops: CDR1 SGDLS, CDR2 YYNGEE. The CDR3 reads CASSVSGRAGTDTQYF. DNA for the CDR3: TGTGCCAGCAGCGTGAGCGGGAGGGCCGGCACAGATACGCAGTATTTT.

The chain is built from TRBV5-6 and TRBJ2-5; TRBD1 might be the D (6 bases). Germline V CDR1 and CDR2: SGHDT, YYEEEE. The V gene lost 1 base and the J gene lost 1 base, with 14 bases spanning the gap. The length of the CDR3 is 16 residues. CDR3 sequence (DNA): TGTGCCAGCAGCTTGTGGAACAGGGCTCCCCAAGAGACCCAGTACTTC. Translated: CASSLWNRAPQETQYF.

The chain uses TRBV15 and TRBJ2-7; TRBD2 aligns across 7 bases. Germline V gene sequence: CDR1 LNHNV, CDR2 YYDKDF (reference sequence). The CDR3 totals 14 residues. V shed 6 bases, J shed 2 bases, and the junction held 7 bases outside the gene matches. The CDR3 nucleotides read TGTGCCACCAGAGAGGGACTACTACCCTACGAGCAGTACTTC. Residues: CATREGLLPYEQYF.

The CDR3 DNA follows: TGCGCCAGCAGCTTGGGGGTAGCGTACGAGCAGTACTTC. The encoded protein is CASSLGVAYEQYF. The chain carries TRBV5-1 and TRBJ2-7, with TRBD2 as a possible D gene (5 bases). V was shortened by 0 bases and J by 4 bases, with 8 bases between the two germline ends. CDR1 is SGHRS and CDR2 is YFSETQ in the germline V gene. The CDR3 extends over 13 amino acids.

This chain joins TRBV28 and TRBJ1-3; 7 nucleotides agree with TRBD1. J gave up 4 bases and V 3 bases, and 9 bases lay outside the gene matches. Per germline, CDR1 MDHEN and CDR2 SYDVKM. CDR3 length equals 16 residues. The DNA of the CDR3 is TGTGCCAGCAGTTTGGTGAGACAGGGATCCGGAAACACCATATATTTT. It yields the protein CASSLVRQGSGNTIYF.

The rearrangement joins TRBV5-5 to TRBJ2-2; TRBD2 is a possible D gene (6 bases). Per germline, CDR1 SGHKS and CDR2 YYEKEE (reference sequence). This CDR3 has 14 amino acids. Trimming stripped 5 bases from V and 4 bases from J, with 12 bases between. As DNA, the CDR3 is TGTGCCAGCAGAACGGGAGCTGGCACCGGGGAGCTGTTTTTT. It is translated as CASRTGAGTGELFF.

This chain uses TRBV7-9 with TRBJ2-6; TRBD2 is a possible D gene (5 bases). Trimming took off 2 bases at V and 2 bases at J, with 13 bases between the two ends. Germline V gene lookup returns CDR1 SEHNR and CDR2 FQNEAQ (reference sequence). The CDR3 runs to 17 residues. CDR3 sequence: CASSLHTRKAGANVLTF. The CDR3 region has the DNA TGTGCCAGCAGCTTACATACTAGAAAAGCTGGGGCCAACGTCCTGACTTTC.

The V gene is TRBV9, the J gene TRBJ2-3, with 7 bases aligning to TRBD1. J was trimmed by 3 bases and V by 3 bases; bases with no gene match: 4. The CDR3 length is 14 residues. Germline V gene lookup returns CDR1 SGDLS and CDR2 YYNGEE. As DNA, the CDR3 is TGTGCCAGCAGCGCGCAGGGGGTTACAGATACGCAGTATTTT. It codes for CASSAQGVTDTQYF.

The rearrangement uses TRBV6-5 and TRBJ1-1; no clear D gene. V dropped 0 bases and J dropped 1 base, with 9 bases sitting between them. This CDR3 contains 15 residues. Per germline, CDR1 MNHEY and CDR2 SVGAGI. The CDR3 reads CASSYSPGSNTEAFF. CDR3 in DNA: TGTGCCAGCAGTTACTCCCCGGGATCGAACACTGAAGCTTTCTTT.

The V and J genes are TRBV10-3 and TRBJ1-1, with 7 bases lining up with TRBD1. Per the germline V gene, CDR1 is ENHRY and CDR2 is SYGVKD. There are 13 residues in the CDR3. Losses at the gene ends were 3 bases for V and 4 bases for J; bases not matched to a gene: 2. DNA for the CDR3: TGTGCCATCAGTGATAAGGGGGCCACTGAAGCTTTCTTT. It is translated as CAISDKGATEAFF.

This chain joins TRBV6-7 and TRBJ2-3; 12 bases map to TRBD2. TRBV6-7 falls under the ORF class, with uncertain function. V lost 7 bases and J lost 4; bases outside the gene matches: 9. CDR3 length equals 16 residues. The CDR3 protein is CASIPGLAGHPDTQYF. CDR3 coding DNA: TGTGCCAGCATCCCTGGACTAGCGGGACACCCAGATACGCAGTATTTT.

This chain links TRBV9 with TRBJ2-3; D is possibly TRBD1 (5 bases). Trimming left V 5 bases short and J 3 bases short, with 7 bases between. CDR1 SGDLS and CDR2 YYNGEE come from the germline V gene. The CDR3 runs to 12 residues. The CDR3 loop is CASSQGTDTQYF. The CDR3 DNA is TGTGCCAGCAGTCAGGGTACAGATACGCAGTATTTT.

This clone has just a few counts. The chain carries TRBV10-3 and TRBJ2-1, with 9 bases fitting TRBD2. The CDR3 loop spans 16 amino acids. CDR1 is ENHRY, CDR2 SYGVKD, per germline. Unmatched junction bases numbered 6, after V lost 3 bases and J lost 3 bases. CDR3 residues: CAISEPGGGDYNEQFF. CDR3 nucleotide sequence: TGTGCCATCAGTGAACCAGGCGGGGGGGACTACAATGAGCAGTTCTTC.

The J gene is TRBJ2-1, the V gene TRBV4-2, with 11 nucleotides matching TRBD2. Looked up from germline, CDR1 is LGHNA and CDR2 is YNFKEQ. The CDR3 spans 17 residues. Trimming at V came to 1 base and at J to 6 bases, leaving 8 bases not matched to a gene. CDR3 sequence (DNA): TGTGCCAGCAGCCAAGGTCTCGGGACTAGCGGTATCAATGAGCAGTTCTTC. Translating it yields CASSQGLGTSGINEQFF.

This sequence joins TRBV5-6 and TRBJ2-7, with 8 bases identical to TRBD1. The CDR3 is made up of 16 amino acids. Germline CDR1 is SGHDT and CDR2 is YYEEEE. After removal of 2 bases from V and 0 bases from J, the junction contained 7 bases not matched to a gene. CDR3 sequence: CASSFFTGGLSYEQYF. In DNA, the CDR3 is TGTGCCAGCAGCTTTTTTACAGGGGGTCTCTCCTACGAGCAGTACTTC.

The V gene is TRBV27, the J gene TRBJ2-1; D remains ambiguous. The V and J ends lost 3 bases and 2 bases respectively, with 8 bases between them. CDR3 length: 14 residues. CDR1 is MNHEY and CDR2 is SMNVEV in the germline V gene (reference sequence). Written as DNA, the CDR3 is TGTGCCAGCAGTTTGTACAAAACCTACAATGAGCAGTTCTTC. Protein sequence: CASSLYKTYNEQFF.

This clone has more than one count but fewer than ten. Written as DNA, the CDR3 is TGTGCCAGCAGTGCCTCGAGGGGAGGGGCAGATACGCAGTATTTT. Its translation is CASSASRGGADTQYF. The chain has TRBV6-4 and TRBJ2-3; 7 bases are a match to TRBD2. The CDR3 consists of 15 residues. CDR1 is MRHNA, CDR2 SNTAGT, per germline. The V and J ends lost 4 bases and 4 bases, in that order; junction bases with no gene match: 8.

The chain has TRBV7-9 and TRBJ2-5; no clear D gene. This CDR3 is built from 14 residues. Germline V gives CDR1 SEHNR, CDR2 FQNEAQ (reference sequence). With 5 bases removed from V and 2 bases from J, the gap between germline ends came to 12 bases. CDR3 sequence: CASSPGDSQETQYF. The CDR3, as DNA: TGTGCCAGCAGCCCAGGCGATAGTCAAGAGACCCAGTACTTC.

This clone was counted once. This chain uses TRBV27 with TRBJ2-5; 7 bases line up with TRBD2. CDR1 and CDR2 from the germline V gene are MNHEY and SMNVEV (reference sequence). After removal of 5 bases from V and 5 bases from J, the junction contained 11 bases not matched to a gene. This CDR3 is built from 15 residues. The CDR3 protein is CASSARTSVFETQYF. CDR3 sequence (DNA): TGTGCCAGCAGTGCACGGACTAGTGTTTTTGAGACCCAGTACTTC.

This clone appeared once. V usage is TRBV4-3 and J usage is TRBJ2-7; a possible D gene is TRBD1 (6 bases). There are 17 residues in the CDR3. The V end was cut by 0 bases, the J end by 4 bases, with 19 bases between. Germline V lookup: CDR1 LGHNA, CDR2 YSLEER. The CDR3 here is CASSQDWGRTPGYEQYF. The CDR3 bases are TGCGCCAGCAGCCAAGACTGGGGGCGGACCCCGGGGTACGAGCAGTACTTC.

The CDR3 loop is CASAGIAGGLNEQFF. In DNA form, the CDR3 reads TGTGCCAGCGCTGGGATAGCGGGGGGACTGAATGAGCAGTTCTTC. This sequence joins TRBV28 and TRBJ2-1; 10 bases are shared with TRBD2. CDR3 length: 15 residues. After removal of 8 bases from V and 7 bases from J, the junction contained 11 bases not matched to a gene. The germline CDR1 and CDR2 sequences are MDHEN and SYDVKM.

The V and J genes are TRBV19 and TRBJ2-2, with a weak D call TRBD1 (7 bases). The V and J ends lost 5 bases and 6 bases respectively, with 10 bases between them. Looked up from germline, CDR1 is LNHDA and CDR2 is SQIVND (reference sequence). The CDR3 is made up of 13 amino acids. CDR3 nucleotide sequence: TGTGCCAGTAGTCAGGGGGGTTCCGGGGAGCTGTTTTTT. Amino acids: CASSQGGSGELFF.